This T cell receptor (beta chain) was identified during a study of T-cell memory formation after mild COVID-19. General study findings and limits: In second-wave clones peaking day 37, SARS-CoV-2 specificity remained unconfirmed.

Each CDR3 protein is one row after TCRdb ran MiXCR on the 5' RACE reads. This sample has approximately 200,000 distinct CDR3 sequences, with roughly 16% found just once. This CDR3 has 15 residues. Trimming removed 5 bases from V and 3 bases from J; junction bases left unmatched: 5. This clonotype occurred a few times. Its antigen is unidentified. The chain combines TRBV12-3 or TRBV12-4 with TRBJ2-1; 9 bases align to TRBD2. The material sequenced was PBMCs or a T cell subset sorted from them (not recorded which). The source of this sequence is an adult woman who had mild COVID-19 (a few samples of this study predate the infection). Cell type and time point are not known. The CDR3 loop reads CASSPRTSVYNEQFF. CDR3 DNA: TGTGCCAGCAGTCCCCGGACTAGCGTCTACAATGAGCAGTTCTTC.